This TCR beta chain was recorded in a study of graft-versus-host responses after intestinal transplantation (dated by TCRdb to the early 2020s). For context, the study as a whole: Multivisceral, liver-intestinal, or isolated intestinal transplants were received by the recipients. Rather than going through the commercial service, samples from a few later patients were sequenced in-house on an Illumina MiSeq and processed with MiXCR. All recipients received anti-thymocyte globulin induction followed by maintenance tacrolimus and steroids for roughly three years. A peak of at least 4% donor T cells among recipient peripheral blood mononuclear cells was the definition used for donor T cell macrochimerism. Graft-versus-host and host-versus-graft alloreactive T cell clones were tracked in the graft, circulation and bone marrow after intestinal transplantation using bulk TCR-beta CDR3 sequencing. Of the 20 to 25 intestinal transplant recipients enrolled in the cohort, one of whom was a retransplant, a few patients without pretransplant specimens were excluded. To identify alloreactive clones, pre-transplant mixed lymphocyte reaction products were sequenced and compared with unstimulated pre-transplant donor and recipient T cells.

General findings and caveats noted by the study authors: GvH clones were detected in recipient bone marrow, and some of these GvH clones were observed earlier in ileal mucosa or blood, consistent with an intestinal mucosal origin. The conclusions were limited by the relatively low number and heterogeneity of the intestinal transplant patients. Early after transplant, peak levels of circulating GvH clones were associated with declines in HvG clones. High GvH to HvG T cell clonal ratios were observed in the allografts of patients with donor T cell macrochimerism.

Receptors were amplified or captured by the immunoSEQ multiplex PCR assay. High-throughput TCR-beta CDR3 sequencing of genomic DNA from most patients was performed by Adaptive Biotechnologies. On the authors' methods: Adaptive's ImmunoSEQ software was the source of the TCR sequencing data for 15 to 20 patients, while a few other patients were processed with MiXCR and VDJtools. CDR3 nucleotide sequences shared by donor and recipient were removed because the origin of these sequences could not be assigned. To be classed as alloreactive, a clone needed at least 2-fold expansion over unstimulated cells and a minimum CFSE-low frequency of 0.002% (template counts) or 0.001% (read counts). Mappable clones were those detected in sequenced pre-transplant spleen, lymph node, or MLR CFSE-low populations of the donor or recipient. The cumulative frequency of alloreactive clones was calculated as a percentage of all sequences, weighted by copy number. Drawn from immuneACCESS, this table holds only the in-frame rearrangements with V and J called that TCRdb kept. Clones are partly lost; checked studies trace under half to an unresolved V gene and leave the rest unexplained. V, J and clone size are those of that table, while D and trimming were read from the DNA. The sample profile shows 14,000 to 15,000 clones; roughly three fifths of them were found once. The ten largest account for roughly 13% of the sample.

Comment on this clone: This clone's antigen is unknown. It has no much larger one-base neighbor in the sample; base qualities were not kept.

Dithiothreitol, EDTA incubations and collagenase D digestion were used to isolate intraepithelial and lamina propria lymphocytes from graft specimens. Bulk TCR-beta sequencing was performed on serial intestinal graft biopsy specimens collected as late as 600 days after transplant. The CDR3 contains 12 residues, cysteine and phenylalanine counted. Only the CDR3 DNA is retained, 36 bases long and in frame from the first base. V drops 3 bases and J drops 3 bases, leaving 5 bases in between. CDR1 and CDR2 are drawn from the germline V gene: SGHTA, FQGNSA. Sequences were derived from ileum tissue, sampled 524 days after transplant. The clonotype was recovered from a human patient who received an intestinal transplant, so some T cells may come from the graft donor. The chain was built from TRBV7-2 and TRBJ1-2, with no confidently assigned D gene. The CDR3 corresponds to CASSLEYYGYTF. The DNA sequence follows: TGTGCCAGCAGCTTGGAGTACTATGGCTACACCTTC.